These 25 T cell receptor beta chains were sequenced from one sample in a study of blood T cell repertoires in COVID-19. The data were produced by immunoSEQ multiplex PCR, yet TCRdb's version contains in-frame clones alone and is incomplete. The table lists around 300,000 clones, around 83% of them singletons. Sequenced material: peripheral blood. The receptors come from a young man with active or convalescent COVID-19.

V is TRBV2 and J is TRBJ2-7; TRBD2 is a possible D gene (7 bases). This CDR3 comprises 14 residues. V was pared by 5 bases and J by 5 bases, with 16 bases between. The germline gives CDR1 SNHLY, CDR2 FYNNEI. The CDR3, as DNA: TGTGCCAGCAGTTGGACTAGAGGGGGAAACGAGCAGTACTTC. Its protein is CASSWTRGGNEQYF.

The chain joins TRBV9 to TRBJ1-4; D not certain. The CDR3 is 15 residues long. Germline lookup yields CDR1 SGDLS and CDR2 YYNGEE. Trimming pared 3 bases from V and 7 bases from J, leaving 16 bases between. The CDR3 loop reads CASSALGLYAEKLFF. DNA of the CDR3: TGTGCCAGCAGCGCCCTTGGACTTTACGCTGAAAAACTGTTTTTT.

Comments on this clone: Additional DNA sequences in this sample encode the identical CDR3. V gene TRBV6-5 combines with J gene TRBJ2-1; the D is unclear. Trimming removed 2 bases at V and 7 bases at J, with 3 bases between. CDR1 is MNHEY, CDR2 SVGAGI, per germline. This CDR3 has 11 residues. CDR3 bases: TGTGCCAGCAGTTACCTGAATGAGCAGTTCTTC. Residues: CASSYLNEQFF.

This clone came up a few times. The chain recombines TRBV11-2 with TRBJ1-4, with TRBD1 matching over 8 bases. This CDR3 is 16 amino acids long. The germline gives CDR1 SGHAT, CDR2 FQNNGV. Germline trimming cut 4 bases from V and 3 bases from J; bases unmatched to any gene: 7. CDR3 in amino acids: CASSYQPTGANEKLFF. In nucleotides, the CDR3 is TGTGCCAGCAGCTACCAACCGACAGGGGCTAATGAAAAACTGTTTTTT.

This chain links TRBV15 with TRBJ2-7; D may be TRBD1 (6 bases). The CDR3 consists of 15 residues. Trimming removed 0 bases at V and 3 bases at J, with 12 bases between. Germline CDR1 LNHNV, CDR2 YYDKDF (reference sequence). The CDR3, as DNA: TGTGCCACCAGCAGAGAGGCAGGGGCTCTCTACGAGCAGTACTTC. This sequence encodes CATSREAGALYEQYF.

The chain is built from TRBV28 and TRBJ1-6; TRBD1 is a possible D gene (6 bases). From germline, CDR1 is MDHEN and CDR2 SYDVKM. Trimming shortened V by 4 bases and J by 7 bases, and 14 bases separated the two germline ends. This CDR3 is built from 15 residues. In DNA, the CDR3 is TGTGCCAGCAGTTCCCTAGGCAGGGGAAATTCACCCCTCCACTTT. Protein: CASSSLGRGNSPLHF.

The chain carries TRBV27 and TRBJ1-6; D is possibly TRBD1 (6 bases). Germline V gives CDR1 MNHEY, CDR2 SMNVEV (reference sequence). The length of the CDR3 is 17 residues. V was shortened by 2 bases and J by 3 bases, with 14 bases between the two germline ends. The CDR3 nucleotides are TGTGCCAGCAGTTTACTCTCTAACAGGGACTATAATTCACCCCTCCACTTT. Amino acids: CASSLLSNRDYNSPLHF.

The V call is TRBV28, the J call TRBJ1-1, with TRBD1 identical over 8 bases. The ends lost 8 bases at V and 8 bases at J; junction bases unmatched: 7. This CDR3 has 12 amino acids. Germline V lookup: CDR1 MDHEN, CDR2 SYDVKM. The CDR3 is CASFDRGWEAFF. The CDR3 region has the DNA TGTGCCAGCTTTGACAGGGGTTGGGAAGCTTTCTTT.

The chain is built from TRBV6-5 and TRBJ2-1; D possibly corresponds to TRBD2 (7 bases). Germline V gene sequence: CDR1 MNHEY, CDR2 SVGAGI. This CDR3 comprises 14 residues. V gave up 11 bases and J gave up 9 bases, with 23 bases separating them. The CDR3: CAARQAGGWSEQFF. In DNA form, the CDR3 reads TGTGCCGCACGACAGGCCGGGGGGTGGAGTGAGCAGTTCTTC.

The chain recombines TRBV28 with TRBJ1-1; the D gene is possibly TRBD1 (5 bases). Germline V gene data show CDR1 as MDHEN and CDR2 as SYDVKM. The CDR3 sequence is 15 residues long. Trimming left V 6 bases short and J 1 base short, with 15 bases between. CDR3 in amino acids: CASRSPGDQNTEAFF. The CDR3 nucleotides read TGTGCCAGCAGATCCCCGGGGGATCAGAACACTGAAGCTTTCTTT.

The chain combines TRBV19 with TRBJ2-1; 7 bases match TRBD2. CDR1 LNHDA and CDR2 SQIVND come from the germline V gene (reference sequence). The V gene end was trimmed by 6 bases and the J gene end by 3 bases; junction bases not matched to a gene: 2. The CDR3 spans 13 residues. In DNA form, the CDR3 reads TGTGCCAGTAGCGGGGGGTTCTACAATGAGCAGTTCTTC. It codes for CASSGGFYNEQFF.

J is TRBJ2-7 and V is TRBV6-2 or TRBV6-3, with 7 bases fitting TRBD2. The ends lost 7 bases at V and 5 bases at J; junction bases unmatched: 14. In germline, CDR1 is MNHEY, CDR2 SVGEGT. This CDR3 is built from 15 residues. In DNA, the CDR3 is TGTGCCAGCACCCCCTGGGGGGGTGTCCCCGACGAGCAGTACTTC. Translation gives CASTPWGGVPDEQYF.

This chain connects TRBV5-6 to TRBJ1-2; TRBD1 aligns across 9 bases. Trimming took 3 bases from V and 7 from J; bases not matched to a gene: 10. The CDR3 has 15 amino acids. From germline, CDR1 is SGHDT and CDR2 YYEEEE. The CDR3 loop is CASSYQDRGHGGYTF. The CDR3 DNA is TGTGCCAGCAGCTACCAGGACAGGGGACATGGTGGCTACACCTTC.

This sequence joins TRBV28 and TRBJ2-4; possible D gene TRBD2, 5 bases. Germline values: CDR1 MDHEN, CDR2 SYDVKM. The CDR3 has 18 amino acids. The V and J ends lost 6 bases and 4 bases respectively, with 25 bases between them. CDR3 nucleotide sequence: TGTGCCAGCAGATTAGGTCCCTCAGAGGCAGCGGCTAAAAACATTCAGTACTTC. Its translation is CASRLGPSEAAAKNIQYF.

This chain joins TRBV7-9 and TRBJ1-2; D possibly corresponds to TRBD1 (6 bases). CDR1 is SEHNR and CDR2 is FQNEAQ in the germline V gene (reference sequence). Trimming left V 5 bases short and J 6 bases short, with 16 bases between. This CDR3 spans 14 amino acids. The CDR3 region has the DNA TGTGCCAGCAGCCCGGGCGGGGGCAGAGATGGCTACACCTTC. Translating it yields CASSPGGGRDGYTF.

This clone was counted only a few times. The gene calls are TRBV19 and TRBJ2-3; 11 nucleotides match TRBD2. CDR1 is LNHDA and CDR2 is SQIVND in the germline V gene (reference sequence). CDR3 length: 18 residues. J gave up 2 bases and V 1 base, and 8 bases lay outside the gene matches. The CDR3 DNA reads TGTGCCAGTAGTATAGTCACCCTAGCGGGGGGTCACACAGATACGCAGTATTTT. Its translation is CASSIVTLAGGHTDTQYF.

V gene TRBV30 combines with J gene TRBJ1-3; 10 positions agree with TRBD1. V was pared by 2 bases and J by 3 bases, with 4 bases of the junction left unmatched. CDR3 size: 15 residues. CDR1 and CDR2 from the germline V gene are GTSNPN and SVGIG (reference sequence). The CDR3, as DNA: TGTGCCTGGAGTCCTGGGACAGGGGTTGGAAACACCATATATTTT. Protein: CAWSPGTGVGNTIYF.

V gene TRBV11-3 combines with J gene TRBJ2-1; tentative D call: TRBD2 (5 bases). This CDR3 comprises 15 residues. V lost 6 bases to trimming and J lost 2 bases, with 14 bases between them. Per germline, CDR1 SGHNT and CDR2 YENEEA. The CDR3, as DNA: TGTGCCAGCAGTGAGGGTATCGAAGCCTACAATGAGCAGTTCTTC. Protein sequence: CASSEGIEAYNEQFF.

The chain links TRBV6-2 or TRBV6-3 to TRBJ2-1; D uncertain. Trimming stripped 0 bases from V and 10 bases from J, with 7 bases between. CDR3 length: 12 residues. Germline-derived CDR1 and CDR2 are MNHEY and SVGEGT. Written as DNA, the CDR3 is TGTGCCAGCAGTTACTCGGCTAGAGAGCAGTTCTTC. This codes for CASSYSAREQFF.

The gene calls are TRBV5-4 and TRBJ1-1; 10 bases fit TRBD1. Germline V gene lookup returns CDR1 SGHNT and CDR2 YYREEE (reference sequence). Losses at the gene ends were 4 bases for V and 5 bases for J; bases not matched to a gene: 8. CDR3 size: 15 residues. In DNA form, the CDR3 reads TGTGCCAGCAGCATAGACGGACAGGGGGATACTGAAGCTTTCTTT. The encoded protein is CASSIDGQGDTEAFF.

The chain couples TRBV24-1 to TRBJ1-5; 12 bases match TRBD1. The length of the CDR3 is 19 residues. V lost 3 bases, J lost 1 base, and 9 bases stayed unmatched. Germline V lookup: CDR1 KGHDR, CDR2 SFDVKD. The CDR3 protein is CATSDPSGTGGESNQPQHF. The DNA of the CDR3 is TGTGCCACCAGTGATCCCTCCGGGACAGGGGGCGAAAGCAATCAGCCCCAGCATTTT.

This clone was seen once. The CDR3 sequence is CASSSGTYEQYF. CDR3 in DNA: TGTGCCAGCAGCTCAGGGACCTACGAGCAGTACTTC. The chain links TRBV5-4 to TRBJ2-7; weak D call: TRBD1 (5 bases). With 3 bases removed from V and 2 bases from J, the gap between germline ends came to 6 bases. The V gene's germline CDR1 is SGHNT and CDR2 YYREEE (reference sequence). The CDR3 is made up of 12 amino acids.

The J gene is TRBJ2-1, the V gene TRBV5-8, with 10 bases aligning to TRBD1. CDR3 length: 15 amino acids. CDR1 is SGHTS and CDR2 is YDEGEE in the germline V gene. V lost 3 bases, J lost 4 bases, and 4 bases stayed unmatched. The CDR3 spells CASSWGTGAYNEQFF. The CDR3, as DNA: TGTGCCAGCAGCTGGGGGACAGGGGCATACAATGAGCAGTTCTTC.

This chain links TRBV6-5 with TRBJ2-7, with D unresolved. The V gene's germline CDR1 is MNHEY and CDR2 SVGAGI. The CDR3 is made up of 12 amino acids. Trimming shortened V by 6 bases and J by 0 bases, and 6 bases separated the two germline ends. The CDR3: CASRSYSYEQYF. The CDR3 nucleotides are TGTGCCAGCAGGTCTTACTCCTACGAGCAGTACTTC.

CDR3 nucleotides: TGTGCCACCAGTGATTTAAGGGGGGGCTCCTACAATGAGCAGTTCTTC. Amino acid sequence: CATSDLRGGSYNEQFF. The V and J genes are TRBV24-1 and TRBJ2-1; maybe TRBD2 (7 bases). The CDR3 has 16 residues. The ends were cut back, 1 base at V and 0 bases at J, with 9 bases in the middle. Germline CDR1 KGHDR, CDR2 SFDVKD.